This T cell receptor (beta chain) was found in a study of blood T cells in healthy people across ages. Study-wide findings and caveats: Per million T cells, the diversity of TCR beta decreased roughly linearly as age advanced. Shifts in expanded clonotypes may have been confounded by donor CMV status, which was unknown. The study found more naive CD4+ cells and higher diversity in long-lived than aged donors.

PCR was performed a second time for 7 to 11 cycles using a sample-barcoded 5' primer and a J-beta primer mix. MiXCR, applied by TCRdb to the 5' RACE reads, yields one record per CDR3 protein. This table has 1.5 million to 2 million distinct CDR3 sequences, over 25% appearing once. From germline, CDR1 is SQVTM and CDR2 ANQGSEA. With V trimmed by 4 bases and J by 3 bases, 20 bases remained unmatched. The CDR3 is 19 residues long. This clonotype was detected only a few times. Its target is not known. This clonotype was sampled from a woman in her 30s in good health. The rearrangement uses TRBV29-1 and TRBJ2-1; 8 bases match TRBD2. Specimen: blood. CDR3 nucleotide sequence: TGCAGCGTTGGAGGATGGGTGGGGGGGGAAGCGGGAGTCTACAATGAGCAGTTCTTC. It specifies CSVGGWVGGEAGVYNEQFF.